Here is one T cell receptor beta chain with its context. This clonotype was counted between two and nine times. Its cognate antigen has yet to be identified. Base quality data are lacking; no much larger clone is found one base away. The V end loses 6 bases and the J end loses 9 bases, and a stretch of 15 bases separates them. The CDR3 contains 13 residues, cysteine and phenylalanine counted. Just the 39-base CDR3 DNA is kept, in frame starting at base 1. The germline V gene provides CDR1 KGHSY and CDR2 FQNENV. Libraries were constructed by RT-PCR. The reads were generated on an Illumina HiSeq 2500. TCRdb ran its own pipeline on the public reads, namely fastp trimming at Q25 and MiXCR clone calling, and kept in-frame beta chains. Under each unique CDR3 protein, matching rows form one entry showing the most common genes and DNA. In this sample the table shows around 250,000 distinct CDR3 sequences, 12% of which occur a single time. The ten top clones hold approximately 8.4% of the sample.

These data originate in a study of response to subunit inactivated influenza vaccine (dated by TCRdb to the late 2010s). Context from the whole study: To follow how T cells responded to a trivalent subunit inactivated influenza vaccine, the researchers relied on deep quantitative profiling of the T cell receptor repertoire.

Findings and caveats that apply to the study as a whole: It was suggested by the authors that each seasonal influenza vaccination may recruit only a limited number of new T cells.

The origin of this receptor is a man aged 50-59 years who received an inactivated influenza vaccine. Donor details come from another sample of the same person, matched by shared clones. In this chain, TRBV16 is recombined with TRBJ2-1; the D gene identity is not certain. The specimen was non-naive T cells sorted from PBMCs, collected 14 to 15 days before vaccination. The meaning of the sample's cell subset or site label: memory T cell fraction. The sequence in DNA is TGTGCCAGCAGTCCTACGGTCATAGGTGAGCAGTTCTTC. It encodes CASSPTVIGEQFF.